The TCR beta chain under discussion was sequenced for a study of TIL therapy for anti-PD-1-resistant metastatic lung cancer. Study in general: Median tumor PD-L1 proportion score was under 6.5%. Most patients had lung adenocarcinoma.

The immunoSEQ assay was v3. Each library reached about 2 million read pairs, or 5-6 million at deep level. Measured with immunoSEQ multiplex PCR; TCRdb has only the in-frame clones, and not every one. Among 95,000 or so clones, just over 65% were seen once, and the ten largest hold 10% to 11%. The CDR3 consists of 17 residues. The V gene's germline CDR1 is SGHVS and CDR2 FNYEAQ. V was clipped by 3 bases and J by 7 bases; unmatched bases: 11. Time point given: pre-treatment sample, taken before nivolumab and TIL therapy. Tumor tissue came from excised metastases, mostly pleural nodules or supraclavicular lymph nodes. Progressing patients received lymphodepletion, expanded TIL infusion and IL-2.

Material: tumor tissue, obtained at baseline. The TCR sequence derives from a person aged 25 to 79 with non-small cell lung cancer. V usage is TRBV7-6 and J usage is TRBJ2-1; 11 nucleotides match TRBD2. The CDR3 DNA reads TGTGCCAGCAGCTTTTCCGGGGCGGGACTAGCGGCGAATGAGCAGTTCTTC. Translation gives CASSFSGAGLAANEQFF.